This T cell receptor (beta chain) was sequenced for a study of cytomegalovirus exposure and HLA in healthy donors. Study details: As an earlier analysis found, 180 million or so T cells yielded some 120 million unique TCR beta sequences. Whole-study findings and limits: Cytomegalovirus-associated status was assigned to approximately 160 TCR beta chains. As a later analysis showed, several of the most significant clusters appeared to be linked to common viral pathogens.

In the case of this clone: The antigen is unknown.

With 60 Vbeta and 13 Jbeta primers, the PCR was carried out. Some clones are missing from TCRdb's copy, which holds only in-frame ones; the method was immunoSEQ multiplex PCR. This table has 140,000 or so clones, around 75% appearing once. The trim removed 1 base at V and 5 bases at J, leaving 5 bases unmatched. There are 15 residues in the CDR3. Germline lookup yields CDR1 SGDLS and CDR2 YYNGEE. The specimen was PBMCs. This receptor was obtained from a woman aged 40 to 50 in good health and CMV-seronegative. The V gene is TRBV9, the J gene TRBJ2-5; 10 nucleotides match TRBD2. CDR3 nucleotide sequence: TGTGCCAGCAGCGTAACACCGGGACTAGCGGAGACCCAGTACTTC. This gives the protein CASSVTPGLAETQYF.